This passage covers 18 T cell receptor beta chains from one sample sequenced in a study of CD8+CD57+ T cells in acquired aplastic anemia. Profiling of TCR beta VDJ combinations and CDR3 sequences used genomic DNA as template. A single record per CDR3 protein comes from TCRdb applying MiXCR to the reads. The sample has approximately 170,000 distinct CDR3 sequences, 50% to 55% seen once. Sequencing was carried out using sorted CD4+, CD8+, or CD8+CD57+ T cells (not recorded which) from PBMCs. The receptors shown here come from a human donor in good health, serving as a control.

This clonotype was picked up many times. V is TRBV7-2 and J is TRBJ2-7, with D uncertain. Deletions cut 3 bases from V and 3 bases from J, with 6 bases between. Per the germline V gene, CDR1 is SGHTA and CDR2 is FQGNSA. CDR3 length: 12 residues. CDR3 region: CASSLWGYEQYF. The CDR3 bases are TGTGCCAGCAGCTTGTGGGGCTACGAGCAGTACTTC.

CDR3: CSVDEGTQYF. In DNA, the CDR3 is TGCAGCGTTGATGAGGGGACCCAGTACTTC. The rearrangement uses TRBV29-1 and TRBJ2-5; TRBD2 might be the D (5 bases). This CDR3 contains 10 residues. V lost 3 bases and J 7 bases, leaving 6 bases between the germline ends. CDR1 SQVTM and CDR2 ANQGSEA come from the germline V gene.

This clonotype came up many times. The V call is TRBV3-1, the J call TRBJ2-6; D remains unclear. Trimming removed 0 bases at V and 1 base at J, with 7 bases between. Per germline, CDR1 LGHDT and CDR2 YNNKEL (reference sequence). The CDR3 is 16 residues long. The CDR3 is CASSQDRTSGANVLTF. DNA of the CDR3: TGTGCCAGCAGCCAAGATCGTACATCTGGGGCCAACGTCCTGACTTTC. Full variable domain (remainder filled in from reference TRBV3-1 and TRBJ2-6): DTAVSQTPKYLVTQMGNDKSIKCEQNLGHDTMYWYKQDSKKFLKIMFSYNNKELIINETVPNRFSPKSPDKAHLNLHINSLELGDSAVYFCASSQDRTSGANVLTFGAGSRLTVL.

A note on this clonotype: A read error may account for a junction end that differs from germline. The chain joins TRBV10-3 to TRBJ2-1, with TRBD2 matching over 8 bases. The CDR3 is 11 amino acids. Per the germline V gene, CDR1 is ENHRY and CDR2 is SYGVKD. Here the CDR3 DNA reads TGTGCCAGCAGTCTCGCGGGGGGCCAGTTCTTC. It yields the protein CASSLAGGQFF.

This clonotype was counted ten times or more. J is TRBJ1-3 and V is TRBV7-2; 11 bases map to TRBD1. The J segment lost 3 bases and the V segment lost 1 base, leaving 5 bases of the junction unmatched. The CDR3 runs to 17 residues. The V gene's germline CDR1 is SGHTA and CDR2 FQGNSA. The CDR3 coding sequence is TGTGCCAGCAGCTTAGTATGGACAGGGGGCGTTGGAAACACCATATATTTT. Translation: CASSLVWTGGVGNTIYF.

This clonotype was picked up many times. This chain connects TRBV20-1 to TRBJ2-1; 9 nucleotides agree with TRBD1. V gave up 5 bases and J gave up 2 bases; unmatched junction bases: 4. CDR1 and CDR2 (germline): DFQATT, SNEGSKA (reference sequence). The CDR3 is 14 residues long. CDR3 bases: TGCAGTGCTGGGGACAGGGCAACCTACAATGAGCAGTTCTTC. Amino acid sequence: CSAGDRATYNEQFF.

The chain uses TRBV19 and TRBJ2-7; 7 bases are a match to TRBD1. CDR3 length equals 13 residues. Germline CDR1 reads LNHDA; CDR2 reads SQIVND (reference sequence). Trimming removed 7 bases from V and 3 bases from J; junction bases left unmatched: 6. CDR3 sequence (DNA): TGTGCCAGTAAGCCGACAGGGTTCTACGAGCAGTACTTC. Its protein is CASKPTGFYEQYF.

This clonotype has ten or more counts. CDR3: CASSQDLSTDTQYF. The CDR3 nucleotides are TGTGCCAGCAGCCAAGATTTAAGCACAGATACGCAGTATTTT. V is TRBV14 and J is TRBJ2-3; D is uncertain. This CDR3 spans 14 amino acids. Per germline, CDR1 SGHDN and CDR2 FVKESK. Deletions cut 0 bases from V and 0 bases from J, with 4 bases between.

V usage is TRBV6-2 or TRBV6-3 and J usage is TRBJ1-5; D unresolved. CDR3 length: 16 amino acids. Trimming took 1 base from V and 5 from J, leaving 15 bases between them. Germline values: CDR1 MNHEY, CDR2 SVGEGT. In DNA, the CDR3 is TGTGCCAGCAGTTACTTGAAATCCTCCGAAGATCAGCCCCAGCATTTT. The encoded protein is CASSYLKSSEDQPQHF.

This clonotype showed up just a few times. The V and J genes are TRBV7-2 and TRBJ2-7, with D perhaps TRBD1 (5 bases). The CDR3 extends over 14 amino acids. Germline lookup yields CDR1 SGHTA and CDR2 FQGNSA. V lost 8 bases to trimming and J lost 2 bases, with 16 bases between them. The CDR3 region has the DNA TGTGCCAGCGCCACAGGACCATTAACCTACGAGCAGTACTTC. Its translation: CASATGPLTYEQYF.

Written as DNA, the CDR3 is TGTGCCAGCAGCCAGGGTTTGCGAGAGACCCAGTACTTC. This translates into CASSQGLRETQYF. The chain recombines TRBV11-2 with TRBJ2-5; possibly TRBD1 for D (5 bases). This CDR3 contains 13 residues. The germline V gene has CDR1 SGHAT and CDR2 FQNNGV. The ends were cut back, 5 bases at V and 4 bases at J, with 11 bases in the middle.

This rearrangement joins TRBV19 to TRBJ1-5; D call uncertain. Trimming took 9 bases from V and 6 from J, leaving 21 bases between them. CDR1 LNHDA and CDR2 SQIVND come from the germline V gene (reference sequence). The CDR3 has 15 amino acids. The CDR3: CASRPQTGFSQPQHF. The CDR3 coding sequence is TGTGCCAGCAGACCCCAGACGGGGTTTTCTCAGCCCCAGCATTTT.

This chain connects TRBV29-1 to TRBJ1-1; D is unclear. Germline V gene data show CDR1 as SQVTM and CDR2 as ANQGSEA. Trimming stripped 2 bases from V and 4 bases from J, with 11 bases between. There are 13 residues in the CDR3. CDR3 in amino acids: CSVERVMSTEAFF. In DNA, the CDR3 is TGCAGCGTTGAACGGGTAATGAGCACTGAAGCTTTCTTT.

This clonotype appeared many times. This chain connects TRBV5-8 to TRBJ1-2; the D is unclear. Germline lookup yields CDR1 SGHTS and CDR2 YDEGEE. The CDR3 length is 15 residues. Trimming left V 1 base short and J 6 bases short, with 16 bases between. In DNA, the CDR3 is TGTGCCAGCAGCTTGTGGGCAGGAGTACGGAATGGCTACACCTTC. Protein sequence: CASSLWAGVRNGYTF.

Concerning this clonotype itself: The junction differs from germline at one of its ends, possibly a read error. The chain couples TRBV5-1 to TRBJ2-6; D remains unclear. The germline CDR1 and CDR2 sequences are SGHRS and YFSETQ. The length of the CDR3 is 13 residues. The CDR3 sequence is CASSLAPGNTEAF. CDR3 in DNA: TGCGCCAGCAGCTTGGCCCCGGGTAACACTGAAGCTTTC.

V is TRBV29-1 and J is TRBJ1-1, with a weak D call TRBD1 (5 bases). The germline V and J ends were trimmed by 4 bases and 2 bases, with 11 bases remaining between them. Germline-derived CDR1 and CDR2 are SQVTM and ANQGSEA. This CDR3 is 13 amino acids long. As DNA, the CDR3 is TGCAGCGTTGGTCAACAGGTAAACACTGAAGCTTTCTTT. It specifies CSVGQQVNTEAFF.

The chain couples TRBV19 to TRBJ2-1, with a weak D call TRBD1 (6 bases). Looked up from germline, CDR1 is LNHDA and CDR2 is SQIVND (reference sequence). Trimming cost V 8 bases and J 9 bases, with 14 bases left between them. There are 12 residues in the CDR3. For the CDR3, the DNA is TGTGCCAGTGGTCTATGCAGGGGTGAGCAGTTCTTC. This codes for CASGLCRGEQFF.

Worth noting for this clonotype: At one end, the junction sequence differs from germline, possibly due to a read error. CDR3 coding DNA: TGCGCCAGCAGCCCAATGATGGGGGTTGGCACAGATACGCAGTATTTT. Protein sequence: CASSPMMGVGTDTQYF. The chain carries TRBV5-5 and TRBJ2-3; D is possibly TRBD1 or TRBD2 (5 bases each). Looked up from germline, CDR1 is SGHKS and CDR2 is YYEKEE (reference sequence). The CDR3 consists of 16 residues.